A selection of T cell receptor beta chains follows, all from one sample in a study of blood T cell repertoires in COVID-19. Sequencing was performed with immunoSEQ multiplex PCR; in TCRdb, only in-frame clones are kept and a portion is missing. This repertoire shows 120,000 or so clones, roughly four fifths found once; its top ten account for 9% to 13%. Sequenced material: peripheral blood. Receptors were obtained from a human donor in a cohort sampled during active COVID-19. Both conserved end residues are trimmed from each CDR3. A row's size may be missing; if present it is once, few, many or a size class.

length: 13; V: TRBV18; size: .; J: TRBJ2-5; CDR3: ASSRPSGEAETQY
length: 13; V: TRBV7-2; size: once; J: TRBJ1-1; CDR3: ASSFTGSQSPEAF
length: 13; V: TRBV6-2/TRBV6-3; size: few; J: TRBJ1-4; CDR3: ASSRFRQNNEKLF
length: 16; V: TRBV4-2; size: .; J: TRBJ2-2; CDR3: ASSQVGPTGHNTGELF
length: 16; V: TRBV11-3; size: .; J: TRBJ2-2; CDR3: ASSITLWGQGNTGELF
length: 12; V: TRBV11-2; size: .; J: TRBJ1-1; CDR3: ASSPTGANTEAF
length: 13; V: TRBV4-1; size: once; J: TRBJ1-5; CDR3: ASSQGTGVGQPQH
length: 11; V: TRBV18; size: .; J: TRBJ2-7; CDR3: ASSLLPGGEQY
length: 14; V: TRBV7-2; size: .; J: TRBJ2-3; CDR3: ASSLASGGSTDTQY
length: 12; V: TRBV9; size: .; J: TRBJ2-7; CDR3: ASSVEAGGAEQY
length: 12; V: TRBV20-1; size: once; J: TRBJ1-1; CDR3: SASQAFMNTEAF
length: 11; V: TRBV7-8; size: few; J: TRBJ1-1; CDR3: ASTQVPNTEAF
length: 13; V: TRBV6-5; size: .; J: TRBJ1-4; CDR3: ASSDRGQGNEKLF
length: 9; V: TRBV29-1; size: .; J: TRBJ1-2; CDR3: SVKGEYGYT
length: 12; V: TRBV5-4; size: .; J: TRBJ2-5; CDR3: ASSLGGVQETQY
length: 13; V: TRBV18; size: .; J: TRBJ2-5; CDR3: ASSPAGARQETQY
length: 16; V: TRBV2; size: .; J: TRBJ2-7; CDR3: ASSEFGLAGGLGYEQY
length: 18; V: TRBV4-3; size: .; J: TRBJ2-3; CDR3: ASSQDRSAGGSTSTDTQY
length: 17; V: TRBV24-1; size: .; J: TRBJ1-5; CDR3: ATSDTTGLKVYSNQPQH
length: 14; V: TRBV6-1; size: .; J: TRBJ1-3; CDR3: ASSEKGIRSGNTIY
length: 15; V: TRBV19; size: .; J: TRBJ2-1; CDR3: ASSIAPPGGGADEQF
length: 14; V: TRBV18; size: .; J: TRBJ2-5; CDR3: ASSPVGAGGLETQY
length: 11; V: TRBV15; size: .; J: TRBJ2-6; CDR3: ATSTSGANVLT
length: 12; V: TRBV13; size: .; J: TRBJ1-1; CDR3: ASSPSRGGTEAF